Included here is one T cell receptor (beta chain) sequence, with context. The data originate from a study of blood T cell repertoires in COVID-19. Study-wide background: Italy, Spain and the United States were the sources of the convalescent and acute COVID-19 samples. PBMCs, B-cell-depleted T cells, or T cells were the source of the cDNA or gDNA that made up the material.

Authors' data handling: The assay estimated nucleated cells by amplifying reference gene primers. Produced via immunoSEQ multiplex PCR; TCRdb's table is partial and in-frame only. The V and J calls and clone size were taken over from that table, and D and trimming were inferred from the DNA. The sample carries approximately 240,000 clones, about four fifths recorded once. This TCR came from a woman aged 40 to 49 with acute COVID-19. Sequencing input: PBMCs or T cells enriched from blood (not recorded which).

The CDR3 DNA follows: TGTGCCAGCAGCTTGGCAGGTGAGAGTGGAGCTTTCTTT. Amino acids: CASSLAGESGAFF. The V gene is TRBV5-6, the J gene TRBJ1-1; D not certain. Germline-derived CDR1 and CDR2 are SGHDT and YYEEEE. The CDR3 extends over 13 amino acids. Trimming cost V 0 bases and J 10 bases, with 13 bases left between them.